The present T cell receptor (beta chain) was sequenced within a study of blood T cell repertoires in COVID-19. The CDR3 is 11 residues long. V dropped 4 bases and J dropped 6 bases, with 7 bases sitting between them. Germline-derived CDR1 and CDR2 are SNHLY and FYNNEI. Per the original data handling: Estimates of nucleated cell counts were drawn from the amplification of reference gene primers. Clones were sequenced by immunoSEQ multiplex PCR, and TCRdb holds only the in-frame ones, with some missing. Clonal size and the V and J genes are those of that table, whereas D and trimming came from the DNA. The data contain 350,000 to 450,000 clones, roughly nine tenths of them singletons.

The sample was PBMCs or T cells enriched from blood (not recorded which). The gene calls are TRBV2 and TRBJ2-7, with TRBD2 as a possible D gene (6 bases). This TCR came from a young man who had recovered from COVID-19. The CDR3 loop is CASSGGGEQYF. The CDR3, as DNA: TGTGCCAGCAGTGGGGGAGGCGAGCAGTACTTC.